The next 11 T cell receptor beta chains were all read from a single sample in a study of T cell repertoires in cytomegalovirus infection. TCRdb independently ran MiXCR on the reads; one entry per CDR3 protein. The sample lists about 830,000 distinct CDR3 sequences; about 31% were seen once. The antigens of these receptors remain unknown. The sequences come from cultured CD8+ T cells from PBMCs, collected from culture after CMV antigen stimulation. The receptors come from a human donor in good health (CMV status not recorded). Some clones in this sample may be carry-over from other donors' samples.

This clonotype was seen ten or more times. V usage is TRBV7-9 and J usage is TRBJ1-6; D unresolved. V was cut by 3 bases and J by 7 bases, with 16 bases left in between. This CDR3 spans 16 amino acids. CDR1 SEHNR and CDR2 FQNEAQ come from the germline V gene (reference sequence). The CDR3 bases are TGTGCCAGCAGCTTCCTTAGTGGGCAGCCAAATTCACCCCTCCACTTT. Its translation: CASSFLSGQPNSPLHF.

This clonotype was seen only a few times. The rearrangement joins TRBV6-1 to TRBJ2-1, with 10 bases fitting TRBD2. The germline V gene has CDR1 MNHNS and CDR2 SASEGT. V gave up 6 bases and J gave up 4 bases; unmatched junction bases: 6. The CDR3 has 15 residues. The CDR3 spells CASSDLAGVYNEQFF. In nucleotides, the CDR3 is TGTGCCAGCAGCGATCTAGCGGGGGTATACAATGAGCAGTTCTTC.

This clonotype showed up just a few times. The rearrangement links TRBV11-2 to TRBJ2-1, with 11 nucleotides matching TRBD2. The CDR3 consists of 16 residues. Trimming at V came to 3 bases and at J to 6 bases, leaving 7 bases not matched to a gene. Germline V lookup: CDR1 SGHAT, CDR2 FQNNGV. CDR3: CASSFTGTSGFNEQFF. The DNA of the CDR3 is TGTGCCAGCAGCTTTACCGGGACTAGCGGATTCAATGAGCAGTTCTTC.

CDR3 protein: CASSFEGAGYGYTF. The DNA for the CDR3 is TGTGCCAGCAGCTTTGAGGGGGCTGGTTATGGCTACACCTTC. The chain employs TRBV5-4 and TRBJ1-2; TRBD1 matches at 7 bases. The CDR3 covers 14 residues. The V gene's germline CDR1 is SGHNT and CDR2 YYREEE (reference sequence). V gave up 2 bases and J gave up 5 bases; unmatched junction bases: 6.

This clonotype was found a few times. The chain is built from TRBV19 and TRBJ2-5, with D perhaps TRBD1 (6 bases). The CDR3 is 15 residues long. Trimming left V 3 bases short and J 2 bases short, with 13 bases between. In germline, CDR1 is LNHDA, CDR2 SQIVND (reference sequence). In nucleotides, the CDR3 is TGTGCCAGTAGTATGGACCCAGGGGTACAAGAGACCCAGTACTTC. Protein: CASSMDPGVQETQYF.

CDR3 sequence reads: CASSPLTVSYEQYV. As DNA, the CDR3 is TGTGCCAGCAGTCCTCTGACAGTATCCTACGAGCAGTACGTC. This chain uses TRBV6-1 with TRBJ2-7; D may be TRBD1 (5 bases). The V gene's germline CDR1 is MNHNS and CDR2 SASEGT. There are 14 residues in the CDR3. Trimming removed 5 bases at V and 1 base at J, with 12 bases between.

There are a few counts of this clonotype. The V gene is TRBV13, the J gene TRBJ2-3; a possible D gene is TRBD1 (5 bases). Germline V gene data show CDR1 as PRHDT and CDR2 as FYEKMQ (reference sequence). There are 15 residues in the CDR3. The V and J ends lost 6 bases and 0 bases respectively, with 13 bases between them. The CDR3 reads CASRFWTPSTDTQYF. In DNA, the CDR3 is TGTGCCAGCAGATTTTGGACACCTAGCACAGATACGCAGTATTTT.

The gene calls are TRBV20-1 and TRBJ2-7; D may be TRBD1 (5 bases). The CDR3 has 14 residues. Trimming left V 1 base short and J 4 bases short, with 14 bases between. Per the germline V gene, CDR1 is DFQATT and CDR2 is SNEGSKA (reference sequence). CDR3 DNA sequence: TGCAGTGCTAGAGGGGGCTGGGGAAGGTACGAGCAGTACTTC. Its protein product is CSARGGWGRYEQYF.

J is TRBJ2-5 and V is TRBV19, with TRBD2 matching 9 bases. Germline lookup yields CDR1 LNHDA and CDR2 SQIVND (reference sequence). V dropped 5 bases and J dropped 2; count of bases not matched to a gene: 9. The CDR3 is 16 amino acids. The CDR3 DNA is TGTGCCAGTAGTGACCACCCGGCGGGGGGGCAAGAGACCCAGTACTTC. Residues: CASSDHPAGGQETQYF.

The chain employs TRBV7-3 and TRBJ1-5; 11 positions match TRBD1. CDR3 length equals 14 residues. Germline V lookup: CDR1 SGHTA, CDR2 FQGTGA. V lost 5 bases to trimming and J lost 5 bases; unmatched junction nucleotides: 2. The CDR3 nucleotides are TGTGCCAGCAGCCGGACAGGGGGCGATCAGCCCCAGCATTTT. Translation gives CASSRTGGDQPQHF.

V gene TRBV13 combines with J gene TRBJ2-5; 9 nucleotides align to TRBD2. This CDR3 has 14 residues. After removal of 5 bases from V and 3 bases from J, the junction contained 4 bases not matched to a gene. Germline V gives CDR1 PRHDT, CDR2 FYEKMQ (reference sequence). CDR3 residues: CASSQRGGEETQYF. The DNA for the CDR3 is TGTGCCAGCAGCCAACGCGGGGGGGAAGAGACCCAGTACTTC. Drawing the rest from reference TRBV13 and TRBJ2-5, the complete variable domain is AAGVIQSPRHLIKEKRETATLKCYPIPRHDTVYWYQQGPGQDPQFLISFYEKMQSDKGSIPDRFSAQQFSDYHSELNMSSLELGDSALYFCASSQRGGEETQYFGPGTRLLVL.